This TCR beta chain was sequenced for a study of T-cell reconstitution after alpha-beta-depleted transplantation in children. The germline CDR1 and CDR2 sequences are SQVTM and ANQGSEA. This CDR3 contains 13 residues. V gave up 1 base and J gave up 7 bases, with 10 bases separating them. This clonotype has just a few counts. TCRbeta library construction was performed incorporating unique molecular identifiers. TCRdb called the PCR reads again in MiXCR, with one record for every CDR3 protein. Here the sample spans about 640,000 distinct CDR3 sequences, roughly 17% being singletons. This clonotype was obtained from a human donor who donated a stem cell graft to a child with acute myeloid leukemia. The sample in question was PBMCs from the stem cell graft donor, obtained from the stem cell graft. The rearrangement links TRBV29-1 to TRBJ2-2, with D perhaps matching TRBD2 (5 bases). The CDR3 region has the DNA TGCAGCGTTGAAGTTAGCGAGGACGGGGAGCTGTTTTTT. Its protein product is CSVEVSEDGELFF.